This T cell receptor beta chain was recovered during a study of PD-1 blockade in classical Hodgkin lymphoma. CDR1 is MNHEY and CDR2 is SMNVEV in the germline V gene (reference sequence). V shed 0 bases and J shed 3 bases, with 9 bases lying between them. There are 14 residues in the CDR3. Every patient relapsed after autologous stem cell transplantation, and brentuximab vedotin exposure varied. Patients had relapsed/refractory classical Hodgkin lymphoma with complete response, partial response or progressive disease as best response. TCRdb's table, derived via immunoSEQ multiplex PCR, lists solely in-frame clones and lacks some. The repertoire includes just over 35,000 clones, around 70% of them detected once, and roughly 13% sits in the top ten.

This receptor was obtained from a human donor with classical Hodgkin lymphoma. The chain links TRBV27 to TRBJ2-7, with D unresolved. The sample here was peripheral blood mononuclear cells (PBMCs), taken before the second cycle of nivolumab. CDR3 sequence reads: CASSLSLGGYEQYF. DNA for the CDR3: TGTGCCAGCAGTTTATCATTAGGCGGCTACGAGCAGTACTTC.